This T cell receptor beta chain originates from a study of T cells in Graves' hyperthyroidism and ophthalmopathy. Turning to this clonotype: Antigen: not known.

Amplified regions were TCR beta CDR3 sequences from RNA transcripts. The TCR CDR3 was amplified in a first-round RT-PCR using the HTBI primer set. Via MiXCR, TCRdb re-called the multiplex PCR reads, giving one row per CDR3 protein. The data contain about 210,000 distinct CDR3 sequences, roughly a sixth of them singletons. The V and J ends lost 11 bases and 6 bases, in that order; junction bases with no gene match: 16. The CDR3 spans 15 residues. Per germline, CDR1 SNHLY and CDR2 FYNNEI. Study-wide findings and caveats: Patients with ophthalmopathy were separated from those with stable hyperthyroidism by a 13 V-J model.

This sequence joins TRBV2 and TRBJ2-1; 7 bases fit TRBD2. The receptor was isolated from a man aged 45-65 years with Graves' hyperthyroidism. The source material was blood. In nucleotides, the CDR3 is TGTGCCGTCTCACTCCGGGGGGACGGATCCAATGAGCAGTTCTTC. Encoded protein: CAVSLRGDGSNEQFF.